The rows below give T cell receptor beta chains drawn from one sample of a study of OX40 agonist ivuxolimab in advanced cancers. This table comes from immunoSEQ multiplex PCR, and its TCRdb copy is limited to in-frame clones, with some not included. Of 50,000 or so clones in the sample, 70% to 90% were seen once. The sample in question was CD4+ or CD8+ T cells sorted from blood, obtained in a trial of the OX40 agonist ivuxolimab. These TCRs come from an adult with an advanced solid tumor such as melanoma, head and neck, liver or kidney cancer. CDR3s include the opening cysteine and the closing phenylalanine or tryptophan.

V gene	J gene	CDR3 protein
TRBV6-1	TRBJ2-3	CASSTRRGVTDTQYF
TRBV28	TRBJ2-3	CASSLSQGGGPDTQYF
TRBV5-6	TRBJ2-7	CASSIRLYEQYF
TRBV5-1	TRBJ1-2	CASSSRGPADGYTF
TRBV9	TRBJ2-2	CASSLGQGVTGELFF
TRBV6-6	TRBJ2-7	CASSYSIGSGEQYF
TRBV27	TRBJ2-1	CASSFLGLAGYHEQFF
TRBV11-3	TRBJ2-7	CASSKSSYEQYF
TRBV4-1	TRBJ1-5	CASRQGFNSNQPQHF
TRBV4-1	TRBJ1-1	CASSQDTIAFF
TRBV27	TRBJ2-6	CASSLSSGANVLTF
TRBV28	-	CASSFFTGDEQYF
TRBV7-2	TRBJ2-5	CASSRKETQYF
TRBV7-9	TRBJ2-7	CASSQDYEQYF
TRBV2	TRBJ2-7	CASSETGLATYEQYF
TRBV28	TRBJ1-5	CASSQISGEQPQHF
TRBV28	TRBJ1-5	CASSELVWMSNQPQHF
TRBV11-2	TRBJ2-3	CASSPEANTQYF
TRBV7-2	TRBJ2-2	CASSPRQGARTGELFF
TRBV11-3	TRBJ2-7	CASSPRGLAGVYEQYF
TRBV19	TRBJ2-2	CAIGRTGELFF